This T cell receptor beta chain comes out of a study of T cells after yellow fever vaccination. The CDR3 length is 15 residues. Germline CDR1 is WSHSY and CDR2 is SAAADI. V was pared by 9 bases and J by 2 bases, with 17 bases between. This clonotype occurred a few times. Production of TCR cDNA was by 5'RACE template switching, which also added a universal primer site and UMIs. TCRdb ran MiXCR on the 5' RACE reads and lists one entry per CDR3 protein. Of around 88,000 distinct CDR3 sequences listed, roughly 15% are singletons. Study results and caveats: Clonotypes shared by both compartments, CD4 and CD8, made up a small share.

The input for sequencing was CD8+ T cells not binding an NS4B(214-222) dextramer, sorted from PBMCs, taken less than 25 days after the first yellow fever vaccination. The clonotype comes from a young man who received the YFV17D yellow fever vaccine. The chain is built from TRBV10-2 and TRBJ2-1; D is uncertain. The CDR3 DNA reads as TGCGCCAGTTCAACCGGGCAAGCGCCCTACAATGAGCAGTTCTTC. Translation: CASSTGQAPYNEQFF.